This T cell receptor beta chain was identified during a study of T cell repertoires in cytomegalovirus infection. Study context: Selection of CMV epitopes for the study included recently identified HLA-C-restricted and well-studied HLA-B-restricted ones.

A remark on this clonotype: Its specificity is not known.

The V gene end was trimmed by 0 bases and the J gene end by 7 bases; junction bases not matched to a gene: 5. Germline values: CDR1 KGHDR, CDR2 SFDVKD. The CDR3 has 16 residues. TCRdb recomputed calls from the reads with MiXCR, one row per CDR3 protein. Here the sample spans about a million distinct CDR3 sequences, roughly 30% being singletons. The V call is TRBV24-1, the J call TRBJ2-1, with 10 bases that match TRBD1. Material: cultured CD8+ T cells from PBMCs, obtained from culture after CMV antigen stimulation. This TCR was recovered from a human donor in good health (CMV status not recorded). Some clones in this sample may be carry-over from other donors' samples. The CDR3 DNA reads as TGTGCCACCAGTGATTTGCCGGGACAGGGGTATAATGAGCAGTTCTTC. Amino acid sequence: CATSDLPGQGYNEQFF.